Described below is a single T cell receptor (beta chain) sequence and its context. Its specificity is not known. Libraries were prepared by immunoSEQ multiplex PCR; TCRdb keeps only in-frame clonotypes and omits some of them. The table shows 1,500 to 2,000 clones, with about a third occurring only once. The sample is drawn from a study of T cells in localized non-small cell lung cancer. Germline V gives CDR1 SGDLS, CDR2 YYNGEE. The CDR3 has 15 residues. V was shortened by 5 bases and J by 3 bases, with 15 bases between the two germline ends. Findings of the study overall: In uninvolved adjacent lung, T cell clonality reached its highest value, exceeding tumor. Higher T cell density in the blood was associated with longer overall survival, whereas higher adjacent-lung clonality associated with shorter survival. Median approximately 50 top-100 tumor clones were shared with paired adjacent lung.

The sequence came from a male donor older than 55 with stage II lung adenocarcinoma. The source material was lung tumor tissue, sampled before any cancer treatment. V usage is TRBV9 and J usage is TRBJ2-1, with D uncertain. The DNA of the CDR3 is TGTGCCAGCAGAGACACGGATTTAAACTACAATGAGCAGTTCTTC. Protein product: CASRDTDLNYNEQFF.